The 21 T cell receptor beta chains below were found in one sample sequenced in a study of graft-versus-host responses after intestinal transplantation. Their antigens are not known. Generated by immunoSEQ multiplex PCR, the TCRdb table keeps only in-frame clones and is missing some. The data contain more than 85,000 clones, about 90% of them singletons. The material was unstimulated CD8+ T cells sorted from spleen or lymph node cells, obtained before transplant. These TCRs come from a human donor who was the organ donor for an intestinal transplant.

The chain is built from TRBV7-8 and TRBJ2-2; 12 bases agree with TRBD2. CDR3 size: 21 residues. From germline, CDR1 is SGHVS and CDR2 FQNEAQ. J lost 4 bases, V lost 0 bases, and 15 bases had no gene match. CDR3 nucleotides: TGTGCCAGCAGCTTAGCGATACGGACAGCCGGACTAGCGGGGATCACCGGGGAGCTGTTTTTT. Translating gives CASSLAIRTAGLAGITGELFF.

The chain recombines TRBV15 with TRBJ1-1; 9 nucleotides align to TRBD1. V lost 4 bases to trimming and J lost 3 bases; unmatched junction nucleotides: 9. Germline V gene sequence: CDR1 LNHNV, CDR2 YYDKDF (reference sequence). The CDR3 sequence is 16 residues long. In DNA form, the CDR3 reads TGTGCCACCAGCAAAGGGACAGGGTCTGTGTACACTGAAGCTTTCTTT. Translation gives CATSKGTGSVYTEAFF.

The CDR3 loop reads CATNGATGELFF. CDR3 DNA sequence: TGTGCCACAAACGGAGCCACCGGGGAGCTGTTTTTT. V gene TRBV9 combines with J gene TRBJ2-2, with D unresolved. CDR1 and CDR2 from the germline V gene are SGDLS and YYNGEE. The V end was cut by 9 bases, the J end by 4 bases, with 10 bases between. The CDR3 runs 12 residues.

In nucleotides, the CDR3 is TGCAGCGTTGAATTCGGGGCCTACGAGCAGTACTTC. Its translation is CSVEFGAYEQYF. V is TRBV29-1 and J is TRBJ2-7, with D maybe TRBD2 (5 bases). The V gene's germline CDR1 is SQVTM and CDR2 ANQGSEA. The germline V and J ends were trimmed by 2 bases and 2 bases, with 7 bases remaining between them. The CDR3 consists of 12 residues.

The chain links TRBV28 to TRBJ1-3, with D possibly matching TRBD1 (5 bases). Per the germline V gene, CDR1 is MDHEN and CDR2 is SYDVKM. V lost 6 bases and J 3 bases, leaving 15 bases between the germline ends. There are 15 residues in the CDR3. Here the CDR3 DNA reads TGTGCCAGCAGCCCGATTGGGGGGGATGGAAACACCATATATTTT. It codes for CASSPIGGDGNTIYF.

This chain links TRBV5-8 with TRBJ2-1, with 13 bases lining up with TRBD2. CDR1 and CDR2 (germline): SGHTS, YDEGEE. V shed 2 bases and J 2 bases; nucleotides not matched to a gene: 1. This CDR3 region has 16 residues. CDR3 DNA sequence: TGTGCCAGCAGCTTCACTAGCGGGGGGGCCTACAATGAGCAGTTCTTC. Translating gives CASSFTSGGAYNEQFF.

The J gene is TRBJ2-7, the V gene TRBV7-2, with 10 bases matching TRBD1. V dropped 3 bases and J dropped 7; count of bases not matched to a gene: 3. Germline loops: CDR1 SGHTA, CDR2 FQGNSA. The CDR3 totals 13 residues. The CDR3 nucleotides read TGTGCCAGCAGCTTCGGGACAGGGGTTGAGCAGTACTTC. This gives the protein CASSFGTGVEQYF.

The chain couples TRBV15 to TRBJ2-7, with TRBD1 matching 8 bases. The germline CDR1 and CDR2 sequences are LNHNV and YYDKDF (reference sequence). This CDR3 has 15 residues. V lost 1 base and J lost 0; bases outside the gene matches: 2. CDR3 sequence: CATSRGQGNSYEQYF. The DNA of the CDR3 is TGTGCCACCAGCAGAGGACAGGGGAACTCCTACGAGCAGTACTTC.

J is TRBJ2-7 and V is TRBV11-2, with unresolved D. The CDR3 covers 15 residues. V dropped 5 bases and J dropped 0 bases, with 14 bases sitting between them. Germline CDR1 and CDR2: SGHAT and FQNNGV. The CDR3 bases are TGTGCCAGCAGCCCCTTATACCGGAGCTCCTACGAGCAGTACTTC. The encoded protein is CASSPLYRSSYEQYF.

A single count supports this clone. This chain connects TRBV11-3 to TRBJ1-1; D gene uncertain. Germline CDR1 is SGHNT and CDR2 is YENEEA. The V end lost 5 bases, the J end lost 5 bases, and 12 bases lay between the germline ends. This CDR3 is 13 amino acids long. In DNA form, the CDR3 reads TGTGCCAGCAGCAAATACAGCGGGACTGAAGCTTTCTTT. Amino acids: CASSKYSGTEAFF.

The chain recombines TRBV5-4 with TRBJ1-1; 7 bases agree with TRBD1. Germline values: CDR1 SGHNT, CDR2 YYREEE (reference sequence). CDR3 size: 15 residues. Germline trimming cut 4 bases from V and 1 base from J; bases unmatched to any gene: 7. As DNA, the CDR3 is TGTGCCAGCAGCCCCCCTGACAGGGCGAACACTGAAGCTTTCTTT. It is translated as CASSPPDRANTEAFF.

The J gene is TRBJ1-5, the V gene TRBV19; D call uncertain. The V end was cut by 1 base, the J end by 2 bases, with 6 bases between. The CDR3 has 14 residues. Germline V gene data show CDR1 as LNHDA and CDR2 as SQIVND (reference sequence). CDR3 DNA sequence: TGTGCCAGTAGTATAGCAGAGGGCAATCAGCCCCAGCATTTT. This sequence encodes CASSIAEGNQPQHF.

The CDR3 DNA reads TGTGCCAGCAGTTCTCCGGGGGACCTTGGGCAGTTCTTC. Its translation: CASSSPGDLGQFF. The J gene is TRBJ2-1, the V gene TRBV28; TRBD2 is a possible D gene (6 bases). V was clipped by 4 bases and J by 12 bases, with 16 bases between them. The CDR3 totals 13 residues. Germline V gives CDR1 MDHEN, CDR2 SYDVKM.

This clone appeared once. The chain uses TRBV5-1 and TRBJ2-2; D might be TRBD2 (5 bases). V was shortened by 3 bases and J by 3 bases, with 12 bases between the two germline ends. The V gene's germline CDR1 is SGHRS and CDR2 YFSETQ. The CDR3 runs 15 residues. The DNA for the CDR3 is TGCGCCAGCAGCTACATGAGGGAATACACCGGGGAGCTGTTTTTT. Its protein product is CASSYMREYTGELFF. Supplemented by reference TRBV5-1 and TRBJ2-2, the full variable domain reads KAGVTQTPRYLIKTRGQQVTLSCSPISGHRSVSWYQQTPGQGLQFLFEYFSETQRNKGNFPGRFSGRQFSNSRSEMNVSTLELGDSALYLCASSYMREYTGELFFGEGSRLTVL.

CDR3 sequence (DNA): TGTGCCTGGAGTCTTACGGGAGGGCCGGATACGCAGTATTTT. This gives the protein CAWSLTGGPDTQYF. The chain couples TRBV30 to TRBJ2-3, with 8 positions matching TRBD2. Trimming at V came to 2 bases and at J to 6 bases, leaving 7 bases not matched to a gene. Looked up from germline, CDR1 is GTSNPN and CDR2 is SVGIG (reference sequence). CDR3 size: 14 residues.

V is TRBV29-1 and J is TRBJ2-7; a weak D match, TRBD1 (5 bases). The CDR3 spans 11 residues. The V and J ends lost 6 bases and 6 bases respectively, with 12 bases between them. Germline loops: CDR1 SQVTM, CDR2 ANQGSEA. CDR3 amino acids: CSVQSQGEQYF. CDR3 coding DNA: TGCAGCGTCCAGAGTCAGGGCGAGCAGTACTTC.

The V and J genes are TRBV15 and TRBJ2-3, with 9 nucleotides matching TRBD1. The V segment lost 6 bases and the J segment 4 bases; nucleotides outside the gene matches: 11. This CDR3 contains 16 residues. Germline assignment: CDR1 LNHNV and CDR2 YYDKDF (reference sequence). In DNA form, the CDR3 reads TGTGCCACCAGTACAATAGAGGGACAGGGTTCAGATACGCAGTATTTT. Residues: CATSTIEGQGSDTQYF.

Written as DNA, the CDR3 is TGTGCCAGCAGCTTAAAGGCAGGCGATAAGAATGAAAAACTGTTTTTT. Its protein is CASSLKAGDKNEKLFF. This sequence joins TRBV7-9 and TRBJ1-4; the D is unclear. The germline CDR1 and CDR2 sequences are SEHNR and FQNEAQ (reference sequence). V lost 2 bases, J lost 5 bases, and 15 bases lay in between. This CDR3 is built from 16 residues.

The chain couples TRBV10-1 to TRBJ2-3, with TRBD2 identical over 13 bases. Germline trimming cut 6 bases from V and 3 bases from J; bases unmatched to any gene: 6. The germline V gene has CDR1 WNHNN and CDR2 SYGVQD (reference sequence). The CDR3 is made up of 16 amino acids. CDR3 sequence (DNA): TGCGCCAGCAGCCCACTAGCGGGAGGGATGACAGATACGCAGTATTTT. The encoded protein is CASSPLAGGMTDTQYF.

The DNA for the CDR3 is TGTGCCAGCAGCGTAGGGCGGAACTGGAATGAGCAGTTCTTC. Amino acids: CASSVGRNWNEQFF. The genes are TRBV9 and TRBJ2-1; no clear D. V dropped 0 bases and J dropped 7 bases, with 11 bases sitting between them. The germline V gene has CDR1 SGDLS and CDR2 YYNGEE. This CDR3 region has 14 residues.

This clone was picked up one time. V is TRBV28 and J is TRBJ2-2; a possible D gene is TRBD2 (6 bases). CDR1 is MDHEN and CDR2 is SYDVKM in the germline V gene. V lost 3 bases and J 3 bases, leaving 8 bases between the germline ends. The CDR3 has 14 residues. CDR3 amino acids: CASSFTGDTGELFF. In DNA, the CDR3 is TGTGCCAGCAGTTTTACGGGAGACACCGGGGAGCTGTTTTTT.